This is a list of T cell receptor beta chains from one sample in a study of blood T cell repertoires in COVID-19. Generated by immunoSEQ multiplex PCR, the TCRdb table keeps only in-frame clones and is missing some. The data show 42,000 or so clones, with roughly nine tenths seen just once and roughly 10% held by the top ten. Source material: peripheral blood. The source of these receptors is a man between 50 and 59 years old with active COVID-19. CDR3s include the opening cysteine and the closing phenylalanine or tryptophan. The D gene is left open where the match is weak. Clone sizes are given selectively: once, few, many, or a class where the clone is expanded.

clone_size: NA; v_call: TRBV5-1; j_call: TRBJ2-1; d_call: TRBD2; cdr3_nt: TGCGCCAGCAGCTCTAGCGGGAGTGACAATGAGCAGTTCTTC; cdr3_aa: CASSSSGSDNEQFF
clone_size: NA; v_call: TRBV28; j_call: TRBJ2-5; d_call: TRBD2; cdr3_nt: TGTGCCAGCAGTCGGCAGCGGGGGGCCTTGCAAGAGACCCAGTACTTC; cdr3_aa: CASSRQRGALQETQYF
clone_size: NA; v_call: TRBV28; j_call: TRBJ1-2; d_call: TRBD1; cdr3_nt: TGTGCCAGCACAGTAGGACAGGCTATCTATGGCTACACCTTC; cdr3_aa: CASTVGQAIYGYTF
clone_size: NA; v_call: TRBV28; j_call: TRBJ1-2; d_call: NA; cdr3_nt: TGTGCCAGCAGTTTGGGCGGGATTGGCTACACCTTC; cdr3_aa: CASSLGGIGYTF
clone_size: NA; v_call: TRBV5-5; j_call: TRBJ2-2; d_call: TRBD2; cdr3_nt: TGTGCCAGCAGCTTGGACATCTTGCGGGAGGCCGGGGGGGAGCTGTTTTTT; cdr3_aa: CASSLDILREAGGELFF
clone_size: NA; v_call: TRBV10-3; j_call: TRBJ2-1; d_call: TRBD1; cdr3_nt: TGTGCCATCAGCGGCCGCGGACAGGCCAACAATGAGCAGTTCTTC; cdr3_aa: CAISGRGQANNEQFF
clone_size: NA; v_call: TRBV28; j_call: TRBJ2-7; d_call: TRBD1; cdr3_nt: TGTGCCAGCAGTACCCCGGACAGGACCTACGAGCAGTACTTC; cdr3_aa: CASSTPDRTYEQYF
clone_size: few; v_call: TRBV28; j_call: TRBJ2-2; d_call: TRBD1; cdr3_nt: TGTGCCAGCACAACCACAGGGGGCTTTAACACCGGGGAGCTGTTTTTT; cdr3_aa: CASTTTGGFNTGELFF
clone_size: NA; v_call: TRBV27; j_call: TRBJ2-2; d_call: NA; cdr3_nt: TGTGCCAGCAGAATCGACACCCTCTCCAACACCGGGGAGCTGTTTTTT; cdr3_aa: CASRIDTLSNTGELFF
clone_size: NA; v_call: TRBV28; j_call: TRBJ2-1; d_call: TRBD2; cdr3_nt: TGTGCCAGCAGTCCTGGATCCGGACTAGTCGTTCGTGAGCAGTTCTTC; cdr3_aa: CASSPGSGLVVREQFF
clone_size: once; v_call: TRBV4-1; j_call: TRBJ2-1; d_call: NA; cdr3_nt: TGCGCCAGCAGCCAAGACCCCCCCCCGAGCACCTACAATGAGCAGTTCTTC; cdr3_aa: CASSQDPPPSTYNEQFF
clone_size: NA; v_call: TRBV5-8; j_call: TRBJ1-1; d_call: TRBD1; cdr3_nt: TGTGCCAGCAGCCTTACAGGGGGCAGAAACACTGAAGCTTTCTTT; cdr3_aa: CASSLTGGRNTEAFF
clone_size: NA; v_call: TRBV5-1; j_call: TRBJ1-1; d_call: NA; cdr3_nt: TGCGCCAGCAGCCCCACCTTAATCGCAGGGAACACTGAAGCTTTCTTT; cdr3_aa: CASSPTLIAGNTEAFF
clone_size: once; v_call: TRBV5-1; j_call: TRBJ1-5; d_call: TRBD1; cdr3_nt: TGCGCCAGCAGCAACGGGACAGGGACTAGCAATCAGCCCCAGCATTTT; cdr3_aa: CASSNGTGTSNQPQHF
clone_size: NA; v_call: TRBV5-1; j_call: TRBJ1-1; d_call: NA; cdr3_nt: TGCGCCAGCAGCTTCCGGGACACCACACGGGACGAAGCTTTCTTT; cdr3_aa: CASSFRDTTRDEAFF
clone_size: few; v_call: TRBV6-6; j_call: TRBJ1-2; d_call: NA; cdr3_nt: TGTGCCAGCAGCCCCGGGCAGGGCCAGGGCTACACCTTC; cdr3_aa: CASSPGQGQGYTF
clone_size: few; v_call: TRBV27; j_call: TRBJ1-6; d_call: NA; cdr3_nt: TGTGCCAGCAGCCCCGGGGTCCTGACACCCCTCCACTTT; cdr3_aa: CASSPGVLTPLHF
clone_size: NA; v_call: TRBV19; j_call: TRBJ2-1; d_call: NA; cdr3_nt: TGTGCCAGTAGTCCCTCCGGCTCCTACAATGAGCAGTTCTTC; cdr3_aa: CASSPSGSYNEQFF
clone_size: NA; v_call: TRBV28; j_call: TRBJ1-5; d_call: TRBD1; cdr3_nt: TGTGCCAGCACGACAGGGGGTGTCCAGCCCCAGCATTTT; cdr3_aa: CASTTGGVQPQHF
clone_size: NA; v_call: TRBV2; j_call: TRBJ2-7; d_call: TRBD1; cdr3_nt: TGTGCCAGCAGGGAAAGGACAGGGAAGTACGAGCAGTACTTC; cdr3_aa: CASRERTGKYEQYF
clone_size: NA; v_call: TRBV27; j_call: TRBJ2-3; d_call: NA; cdr3_nt: TGTGCCAGCAGTCAATTCAGTCGCCCAGATACGCAGTATTTT; cdr3_aa: CASSQFSRPDTQYF
clone_size: NA; v_call: TRBV11-2; j_call: TRBJ2-1; d_call: TRBD2; cdr3_nt: TGTGCCAGCAGACCCGGGACTAGCGGGATCTATGAGCAGTTCTTC; cdr3_aa: CASRPGTSGIYEQFF
clone_size: NA; v_call: TRBV5-1; j_call: TRBJ2-5; d_call: TRBD1; cdr3_nt: TGCGCCAGCAGCAGAGGACAGGGCGGGCAAGAGACCCAGTACTTC; cdr3_aa: CASSRGQGGQETQYF
clone_size: NA; v_call: TRBV4-1; j_call: TRBJ2-7; d_call: TRBD2; cdr3_nt: TGCGCCAGCAGCCAAGCACTAGCGGGCTTCTACGAGCAGTACTTC; cdr3_aa: CASSQALAGFYEQYF
clone_size: NA; v_call: TRBV20-1; j_call: TRBJ2-5; d_call: NA; cdr3_nt: TGCAGTGCTAGCCTAGTATCCCAGTACTTC; cdr3_aa: CSASLVSQYF
clone_size: NA; v_call: TRBV27; j_call: TRBJ2-6; d_call: TRBD1; cdr3_nt: TGTGCCAGCAGTTTAGGGCCGGGGGACAGGGGGCTGGGGGCCAACGTCCTGACTTTC; cdr3_aa: CASSLGPGDRGLGANVLTF
clone_size: NA; v_call: TRBV5-1; j_call: TRBJ2-1; d_call: TRBD2; cdr3_nt: TGCGCCAGCAGCCCCACTAGCGGGGTGGGCAATGAGCAGTTCTTC; cdr3_aa: CASSPTSGVGNEQFF
clone_size: once; v_call: TRBV9; j_call: TRBJ1-2; d_call: NA; cdr3_nt: TGTGCCAGCAGTTCGGACCTGGCAGGGCGAAGTGGCTACACCTTC; cdr3_aa: CASSSDLAGRSGYTF
clone_size: NA; v_call: TRBV4-1; j_call: TRBJ2-7; d_call: TRBD2; cdr3_nt: TGCGCCAGCAGCCAAGGGGGTAGCGGGAGAATTCAGCAGTACTTC; cdr3_aa: CASSQGGSGRIQQYF
clone_size: few; v_call: TRBV5-1; j_call: TRBJ2-2; d_call: TRBD2; cdr3_nt: TGCGCCAGCAGCGTAGGAGCACGGACTAGCGGTAGCACCGGGGAGCTGTTTTTT; cdr3_aa: CASSVGARTSGSTGELFF
clone_size: NA; v_call: TRBV15; j_call: TRBJ2-1; d_call: NA; cdr3_nt: TGTGCCACCAGCAGCCCTAGCAACTCCTACAATGAGCAGTTCTTC; cdr3_aa: CATSSPSNSYNEQFF